The source of this TCR beta chain is a study of response to subunit inactivated influenza vaccine. With V trimmed by 6 bases and J by 0 bases, 5 bases remained unmatched. The CDR3 contains 15 residues. Germline CDR1 MNHEY, CDR2 SVGEGT. MiXCR was run by TCRdb on the RT-PCR reads, yielding one entry per CDR3 protein. The sample lists approximately 530,000 distinct CDR3 sequences, roughly 13% occurring once. The sequence derives from a man in his fifties who received an inactivated influenza vaccine. The chain links TRBV6-2 or TRBV6-3 to TRBJ1-5; 7 positions agree with TRBD1. Sequenced material: PBMCs from blood, taken more than 35 days after vaccination. The CDR3 protein is CASRGQRYSNQPQHF. CDR3 nucleotides: TGTGCCAGCAGGGGACAGAGATATAGCAATCAGCCCCAGCATTTT.